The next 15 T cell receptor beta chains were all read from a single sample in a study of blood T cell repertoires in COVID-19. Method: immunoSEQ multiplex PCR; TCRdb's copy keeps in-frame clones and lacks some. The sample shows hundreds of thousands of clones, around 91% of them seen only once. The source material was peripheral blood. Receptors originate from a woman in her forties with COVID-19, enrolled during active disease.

The CDR3 region is CASGGQGMNTEAFF. DNA of the CDR3: TGCGCCAGCGGGGGACAGGGAATGAACACTGAAGCTTTCTTT. The gene calls are TRBV5-1 and TRBJ1-1; the match to TRBD1 covers 9 bases. This CDR3 has 14 amino acids. Germline V lookup: CDR1 SGHRS, CDR2 YFSETQ. V was clipped by 7 bases and J by 0 bases; unmatched bases: 4.

The CDR3: CASSLNRATNEKLFF. The CDR3 bases are TGCGCCAGCAGCCTGAACAGAGCAACTAATGAAAAACTGTTTTTT. The chain joins TRBV4-1 to TRBJ1-4; no reliable D call. Trimming removed 4 bases from V and 0 bases from J, with 9 bases in between. Germline CDR1 is MGHRA and CDR2 is YSYEKL. This CDR3 is 15 amino acids long.

The DNA of the CDR3 is TGTGCCAGCAGTTCTGACAGGGGGCAATTAGTGAACACTGAAGCTTTCTTT. It translates to CASSSDRGQLVNTEAFF. The chain employs TRBV27 and TRBJ1-1; 10 bases align to TRBD1. This CDR3 spans 17 amino acids. Germline CDR1 MNHEY, CDR2 SMNVEV (reference sequence). With 4 bases clipped from V and 0 bases from J, the junction kept 8 bases outside the gene matches.

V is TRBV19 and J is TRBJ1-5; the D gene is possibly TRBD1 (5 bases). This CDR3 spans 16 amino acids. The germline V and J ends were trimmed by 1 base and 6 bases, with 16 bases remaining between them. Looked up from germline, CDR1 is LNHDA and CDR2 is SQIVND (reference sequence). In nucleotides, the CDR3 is TGTGCCAGTAGTATAGCTTTTCAGACAGTCAGTCAGCCCCAGCATTTT. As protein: CASSIAFQTVSQPQHF.

This chain's CDR3 is CASSFISNSPLHF. DNA of the CDR3: TGTGCCAGCAGCTTCATTAGCAATTCACCCCTCCACTTT. This chain uses TRBV5-5 with TRBJ1-6; no clear D gene. From germline, CDR1 is SGHKS and CDR2 YYEKEE (reference sequence). The V gene lost 2 bases and the J gene lost 7 bases, with 7 bases spanning the gap. This CDR3 spans 13 amino acids.

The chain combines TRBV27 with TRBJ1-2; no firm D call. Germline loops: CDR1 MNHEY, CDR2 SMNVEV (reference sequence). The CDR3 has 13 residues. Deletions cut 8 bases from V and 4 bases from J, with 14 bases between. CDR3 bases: TGTGCCAGCGGCCAACGGGGAACCTATGGCTACACCTTC. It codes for CASGQRGTYGYTF.

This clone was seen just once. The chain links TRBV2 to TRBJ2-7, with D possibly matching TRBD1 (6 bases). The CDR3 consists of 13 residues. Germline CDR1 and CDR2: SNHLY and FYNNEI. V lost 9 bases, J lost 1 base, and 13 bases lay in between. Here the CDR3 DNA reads TGTGCCAGAACGGACAGAATATCCTACGAGCAGTACTTC. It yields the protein CARTDRISYEQYF.

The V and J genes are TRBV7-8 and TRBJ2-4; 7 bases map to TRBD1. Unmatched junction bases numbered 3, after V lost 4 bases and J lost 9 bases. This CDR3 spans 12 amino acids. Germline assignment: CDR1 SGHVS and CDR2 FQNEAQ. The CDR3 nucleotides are TGTGCCAGCAGCTCCTCAGGGGGCATTCAGTACTTC. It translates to CASSSSGGIQYF.

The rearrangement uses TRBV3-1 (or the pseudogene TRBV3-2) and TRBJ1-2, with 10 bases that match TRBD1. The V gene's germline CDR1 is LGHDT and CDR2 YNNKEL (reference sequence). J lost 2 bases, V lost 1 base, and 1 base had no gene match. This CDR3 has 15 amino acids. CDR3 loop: CASSQAGQGNYGYTF. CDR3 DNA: TGTGCCAGCAGCCAAGCGGGACAGGGGAACTATGGCTACACCTTC.

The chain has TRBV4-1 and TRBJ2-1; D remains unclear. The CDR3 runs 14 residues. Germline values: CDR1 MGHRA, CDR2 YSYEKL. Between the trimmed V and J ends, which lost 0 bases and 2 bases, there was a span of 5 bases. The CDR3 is CASSQESTYNEQFF. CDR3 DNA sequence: TGCGCCAGCAGCCAAGAATCAACCTACAATGAGCAGTTCTTC.

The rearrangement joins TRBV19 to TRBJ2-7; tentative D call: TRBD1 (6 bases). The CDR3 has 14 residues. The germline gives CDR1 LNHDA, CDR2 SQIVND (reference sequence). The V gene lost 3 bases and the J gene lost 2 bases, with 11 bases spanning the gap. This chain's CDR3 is CASSIGSGAYEQYF. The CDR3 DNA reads TGTGCCAGTAGTATTGGGTCAGGGGCCTACGAGCAGTACTTC.

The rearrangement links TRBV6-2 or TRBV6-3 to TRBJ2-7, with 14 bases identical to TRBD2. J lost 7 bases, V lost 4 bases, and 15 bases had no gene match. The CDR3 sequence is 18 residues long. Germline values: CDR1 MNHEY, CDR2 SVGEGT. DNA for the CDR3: TGTGCCAGCAGTTGGCCGCCTGGGACTAGCGGGGGACGTACGGAGCAGTACTTC. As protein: CASSWPPGTSGGRTEQYF.

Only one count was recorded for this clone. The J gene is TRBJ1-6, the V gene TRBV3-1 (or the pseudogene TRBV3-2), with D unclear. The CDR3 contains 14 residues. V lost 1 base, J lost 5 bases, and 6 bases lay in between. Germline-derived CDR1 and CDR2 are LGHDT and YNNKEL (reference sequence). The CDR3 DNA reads TGTGCCAGCAGCCAAGCACCTAATAATTCACCCCTCCACTTT. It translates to CASSQAPNNSPLHF.

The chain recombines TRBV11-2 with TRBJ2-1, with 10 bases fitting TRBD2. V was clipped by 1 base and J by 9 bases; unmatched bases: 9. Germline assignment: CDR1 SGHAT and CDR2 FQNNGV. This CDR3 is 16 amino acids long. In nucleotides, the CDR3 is TGTGCCAGCAGCTTAGTCCCAGCGGGGGGGGCGAGTGAGCAGTTCTTC. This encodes CASSLVPAGGASEQFF.

CDR3: CASSTDSPNTGELFF. The CDR3 DNA follows: TGTGCCAGCAGCACCGACAGTCCGAACACCGGGGAGCTGTTTTTT. V and J are TRBV6-1 and TRBJ2-2; D may be TRBD1 (5 bases). This CDR3 comprises 15 residues. With 6 bases removed from V and 0 bases from J, the gap between germline ends came to 11 bases. Germline V gives CDR1 MNHNS, CDR2 SASEGT.